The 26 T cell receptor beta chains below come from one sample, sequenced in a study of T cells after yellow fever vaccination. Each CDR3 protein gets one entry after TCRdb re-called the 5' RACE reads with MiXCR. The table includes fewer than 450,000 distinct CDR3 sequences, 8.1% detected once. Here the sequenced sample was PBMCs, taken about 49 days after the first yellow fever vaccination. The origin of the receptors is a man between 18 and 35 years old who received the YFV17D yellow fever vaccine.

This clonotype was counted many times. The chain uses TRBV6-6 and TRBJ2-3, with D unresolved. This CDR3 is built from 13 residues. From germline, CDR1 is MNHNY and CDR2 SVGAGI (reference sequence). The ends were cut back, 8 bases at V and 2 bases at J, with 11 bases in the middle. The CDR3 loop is CASQKEFTDTQYF. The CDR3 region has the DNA TGTGCCAGCCAAAAGGAGTTCACAGATACGCAGTATTTT.

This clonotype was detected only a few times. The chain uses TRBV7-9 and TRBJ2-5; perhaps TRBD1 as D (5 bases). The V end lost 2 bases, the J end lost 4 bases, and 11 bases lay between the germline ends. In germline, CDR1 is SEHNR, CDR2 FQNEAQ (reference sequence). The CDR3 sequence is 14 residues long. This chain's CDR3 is CASSLIRAGETQYF. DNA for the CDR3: TGTGCCAGCAGCTTAATCAGGGCCGGAGAGACCCAGTACTTC.

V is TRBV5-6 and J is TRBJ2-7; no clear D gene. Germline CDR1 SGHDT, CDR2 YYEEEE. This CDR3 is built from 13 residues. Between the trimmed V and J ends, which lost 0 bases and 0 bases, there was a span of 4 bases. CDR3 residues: CASSLGVSYEQYV. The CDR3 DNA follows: TGTGCCAGCAGCTTGGGAGTCTCCTACGAGCAGTACGTC.

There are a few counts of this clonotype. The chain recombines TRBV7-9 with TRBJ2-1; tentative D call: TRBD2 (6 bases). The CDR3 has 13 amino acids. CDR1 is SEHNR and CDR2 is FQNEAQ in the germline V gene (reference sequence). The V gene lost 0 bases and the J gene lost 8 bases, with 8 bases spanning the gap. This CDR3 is CASSLAWGDEQFF. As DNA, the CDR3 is TGTGCCAGCAGCTTAGCATGGGGGGATGAGCAGTTCTTC.

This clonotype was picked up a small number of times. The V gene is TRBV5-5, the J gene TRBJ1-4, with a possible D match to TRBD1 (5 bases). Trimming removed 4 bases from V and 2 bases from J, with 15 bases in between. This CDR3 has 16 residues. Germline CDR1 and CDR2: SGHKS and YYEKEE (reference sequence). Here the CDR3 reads CASSPRRDVTNEKLFF. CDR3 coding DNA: TGTGCCAGCAGCCCACGGCGGGACGTGACTAATGAAAAACTGTTTTTT.

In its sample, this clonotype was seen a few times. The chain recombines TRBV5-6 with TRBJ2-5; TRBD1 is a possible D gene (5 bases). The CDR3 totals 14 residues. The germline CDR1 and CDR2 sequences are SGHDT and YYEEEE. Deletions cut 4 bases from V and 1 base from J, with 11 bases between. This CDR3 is CASSASGFQETQYF. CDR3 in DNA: TGTGCCAGCAGCGCCTCAGGGTTCCAAGAGACCCAGTACTTC. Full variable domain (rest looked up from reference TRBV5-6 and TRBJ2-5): DAGVTQSPTHLIKTRGQQVTLRCSPKSGHDTVSWYQQALGQGPQFIFQYYEEEERQRGNFPDRFSGHQFPNYSSELNVNALLLGDSALYLCASSASGFQETQYFGPGTRLLVL.

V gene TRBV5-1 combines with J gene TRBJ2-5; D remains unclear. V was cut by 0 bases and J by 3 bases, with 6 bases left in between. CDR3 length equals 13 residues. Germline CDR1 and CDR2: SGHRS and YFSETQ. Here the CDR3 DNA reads TGCGCCAGCAGCTTGGTTGGAAAAGAGACCCAGTACTTC. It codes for CASSLVGKETQYF.

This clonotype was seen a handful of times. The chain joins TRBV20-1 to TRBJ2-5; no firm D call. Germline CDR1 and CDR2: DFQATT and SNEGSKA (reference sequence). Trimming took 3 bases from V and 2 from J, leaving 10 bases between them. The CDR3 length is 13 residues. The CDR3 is CSASSTAQETQYF. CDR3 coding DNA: TGCAGTGCTAGCTCGACCGCGCAAGAGACCCAGTACTTC.

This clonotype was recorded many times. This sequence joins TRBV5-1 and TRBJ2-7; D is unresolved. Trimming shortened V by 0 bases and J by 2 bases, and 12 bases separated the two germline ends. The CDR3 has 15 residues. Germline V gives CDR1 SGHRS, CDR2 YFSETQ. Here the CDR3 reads CASSLAATNAYEQYF. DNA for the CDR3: TGCGCCAGCAGCTTGGCCGCGACGAATGCCTACGAGCAGTACTTC.

The CDR3 DNA follows: TGCAGTGCCGGGACAGATTCACCCCTCCACTTT. This encodes CSAGTDSPLHF. This chain uses TRBV20-1 with TRBJ1-6, with TRBD1 identical over 7 bases. The CDR3 consists of 11 residues. Germline CDR1 and CDR2: DFQATT and SNEGSKA (reference sequence). V gave up 6 bases and J gave up 8 bases; unmatched junction bases: 1.

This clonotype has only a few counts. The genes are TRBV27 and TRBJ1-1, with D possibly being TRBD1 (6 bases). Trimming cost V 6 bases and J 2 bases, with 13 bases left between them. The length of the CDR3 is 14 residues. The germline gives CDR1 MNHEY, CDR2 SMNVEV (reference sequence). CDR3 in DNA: TGTGCCAGCAGCACAGGGACGCTCAACACTGAAGCTTTCTTT. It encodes CASSTGTLNTEAFF.

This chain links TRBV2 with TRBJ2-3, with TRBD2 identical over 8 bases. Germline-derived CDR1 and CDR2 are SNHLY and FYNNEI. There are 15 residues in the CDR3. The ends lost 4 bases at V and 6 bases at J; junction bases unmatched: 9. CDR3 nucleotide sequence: TGTGCCAGCAGTGTCGGGGGGGCCCCCCTGGATACGCAGTATTTT. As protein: CASSVGGAPLDTQYF.

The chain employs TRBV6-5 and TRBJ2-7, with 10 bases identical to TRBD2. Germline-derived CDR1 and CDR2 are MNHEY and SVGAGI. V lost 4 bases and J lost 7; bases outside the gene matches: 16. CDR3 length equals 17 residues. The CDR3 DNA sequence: TGTGCCAGCAGTTCCTCCCTAGCGGGGGCGTCACTTAGGGAGCAGTACTTC. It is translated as CASSSSLAGASLREQYF.

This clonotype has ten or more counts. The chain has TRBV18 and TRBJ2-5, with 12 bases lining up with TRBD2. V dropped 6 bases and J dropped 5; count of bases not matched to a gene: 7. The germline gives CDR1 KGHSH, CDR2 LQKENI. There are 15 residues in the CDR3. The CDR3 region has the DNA TGTGCCAGCTCTTCAACGACTAGCGGGGGTGAGACCCAGTACTTC. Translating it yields CASSSTTSGGETQYF.

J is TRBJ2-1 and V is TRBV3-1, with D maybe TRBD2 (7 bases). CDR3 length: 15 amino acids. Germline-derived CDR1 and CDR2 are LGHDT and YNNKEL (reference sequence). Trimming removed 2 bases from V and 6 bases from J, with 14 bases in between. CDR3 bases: TGTGCCAGCAGCCAAATGGGGGGGGCCGGCAATGAGCAGTTCTTC. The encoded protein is CASSQMGGAGNEQFF.

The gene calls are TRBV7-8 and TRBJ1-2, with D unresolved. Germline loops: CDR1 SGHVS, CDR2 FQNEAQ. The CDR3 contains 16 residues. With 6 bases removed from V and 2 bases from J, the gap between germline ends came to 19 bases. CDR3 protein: CASSQEEQARNYGYTF. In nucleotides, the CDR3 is TGTGCCAGCAGTCAAGAGGAGCAGGCAAGAAACTATGGCTACACCTTC.

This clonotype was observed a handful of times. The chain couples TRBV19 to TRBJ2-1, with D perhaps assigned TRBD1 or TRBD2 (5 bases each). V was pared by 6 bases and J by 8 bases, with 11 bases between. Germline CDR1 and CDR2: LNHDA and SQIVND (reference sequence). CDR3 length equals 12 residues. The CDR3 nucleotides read TGTGCCAGTAGGAGAGGGGTGGATGAGCAGTTCTTC. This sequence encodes CASRRGVDEQFF.

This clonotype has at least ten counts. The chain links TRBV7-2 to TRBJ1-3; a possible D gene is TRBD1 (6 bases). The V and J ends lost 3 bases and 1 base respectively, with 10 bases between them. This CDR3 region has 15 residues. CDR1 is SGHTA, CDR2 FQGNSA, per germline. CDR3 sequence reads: CASSFQGTSGNTIYF. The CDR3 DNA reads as TGTGCCAGCAGCTTCCAGGGGACATCTGGAAACACCATATATTTT.

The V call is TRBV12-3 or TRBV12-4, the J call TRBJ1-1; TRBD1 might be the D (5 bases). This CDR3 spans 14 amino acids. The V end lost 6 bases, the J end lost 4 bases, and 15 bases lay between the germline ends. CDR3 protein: CASRRRGVSTEAFF. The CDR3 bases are TGTGCCAGCAGAAGAAGGGGTGTGAGCACTGAAGCTTTCTTT.

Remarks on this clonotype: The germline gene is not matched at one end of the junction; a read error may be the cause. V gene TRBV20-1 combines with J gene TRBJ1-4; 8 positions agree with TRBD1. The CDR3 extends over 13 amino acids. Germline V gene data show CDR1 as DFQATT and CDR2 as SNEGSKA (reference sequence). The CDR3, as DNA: TGCAGTGCTAAGACAGGGGCTAATGAAAAACAGTTTTTT. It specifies CSAKTGANEKQFF.

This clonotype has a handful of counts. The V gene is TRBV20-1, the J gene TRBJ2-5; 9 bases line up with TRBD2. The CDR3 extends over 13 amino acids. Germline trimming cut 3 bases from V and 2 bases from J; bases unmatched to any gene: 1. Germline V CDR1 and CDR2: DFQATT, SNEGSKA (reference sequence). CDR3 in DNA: TGCAGTGCTAGGGCGGGGGGGCAAGAGACCCAGTACTTC. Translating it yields CSARAGGQETQYF.

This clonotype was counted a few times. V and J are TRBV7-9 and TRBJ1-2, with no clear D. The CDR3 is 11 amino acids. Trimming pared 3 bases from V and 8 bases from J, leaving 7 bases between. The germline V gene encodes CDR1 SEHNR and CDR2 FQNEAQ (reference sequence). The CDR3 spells CASSFGMGYTF. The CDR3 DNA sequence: TGTGCCAGCAGCTTCGGTATGGGCTACACCTTC.

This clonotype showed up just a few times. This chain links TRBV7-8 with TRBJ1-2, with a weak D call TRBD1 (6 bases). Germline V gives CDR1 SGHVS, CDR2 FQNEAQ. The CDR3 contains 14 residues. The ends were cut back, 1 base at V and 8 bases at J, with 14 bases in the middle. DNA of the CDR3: TGTGCCAGCAGCTTAGGGGGGCACAGGACGGGCTACACCTTC. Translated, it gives CASSLGGHRTGYTF.

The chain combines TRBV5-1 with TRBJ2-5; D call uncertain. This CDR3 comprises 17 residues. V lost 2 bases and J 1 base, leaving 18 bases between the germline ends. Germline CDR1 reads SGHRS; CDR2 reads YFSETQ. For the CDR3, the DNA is TGCGCCAGCAGCTTCACTCCTTCCCGGCCCGTCCAAGAGACCCAGTACTTC. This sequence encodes CASSFTPSRPVQETQYF.

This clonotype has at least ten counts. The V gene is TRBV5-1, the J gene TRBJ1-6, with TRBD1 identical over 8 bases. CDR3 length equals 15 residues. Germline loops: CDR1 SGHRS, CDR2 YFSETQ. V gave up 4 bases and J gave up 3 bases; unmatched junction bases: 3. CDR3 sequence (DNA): TGCGCCAGCAGCGCAGGACAGGGCTATAATTCACCCCTCCACTTT. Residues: CASSAGQGYNSPLHF.

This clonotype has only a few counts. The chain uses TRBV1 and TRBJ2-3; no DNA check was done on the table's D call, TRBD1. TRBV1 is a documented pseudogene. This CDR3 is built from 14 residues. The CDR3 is CTSRTTGGADTQYF. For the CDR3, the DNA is TGCACCAGCAGAACAACGGGGGGCGCGGATACGCAGTATTTT.